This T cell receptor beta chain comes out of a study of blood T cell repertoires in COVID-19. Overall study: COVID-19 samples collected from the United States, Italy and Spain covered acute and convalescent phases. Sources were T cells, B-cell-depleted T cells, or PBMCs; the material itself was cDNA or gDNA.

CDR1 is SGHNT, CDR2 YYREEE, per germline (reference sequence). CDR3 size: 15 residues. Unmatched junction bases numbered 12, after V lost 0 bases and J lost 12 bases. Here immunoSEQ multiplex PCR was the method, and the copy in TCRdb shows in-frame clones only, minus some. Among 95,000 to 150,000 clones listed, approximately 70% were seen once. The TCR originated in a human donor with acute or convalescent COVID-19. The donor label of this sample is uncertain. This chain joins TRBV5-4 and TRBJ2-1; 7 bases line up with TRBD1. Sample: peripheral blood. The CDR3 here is CASSLAGQVYERQFF. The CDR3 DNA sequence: TGTGCCAGCAGCTTGGCCGGACAGGTGTATGAACGGCAGTTCTTC.